These 12 T cell receptor beta chains share one sample of origin, sequenced in a study of low-dose radiotherapy and immunotherapy resistance in tumors. First-strand cDNA used TRAV- and TRBV-specific primers, covering alpha and beta chains. Both a constant-region primer and a V-primer adapter served to amplify TCRs across roughly 20 PCR cycles. Using its own MiXCR run on the reads, TCRdb lists one record per CDR3 protein. This table has tens of thousands of distinct CDR3 sequences, roughly 30% appearing once. Time point meaning: before trial treatment. Sequences were derived from PBMCs, sampled before treatment. These receptors came from a male donor with gallbladder cancer.

About this clonotype itself: A far larger clone is a single base away, which makes a read error likely. The chain employs TRBV28 and TRBJ2-1; 11 bases fit TRBD1. The CDR3 has 15 residues. The ends lost 6 bases at V and 10 bases at J; junction bases unmatched: 11. Germline V gene sequence: CDR1 MDHEN, CDR2 SYDVKM. CDR3 protein: CASRAGTGGSYEQFF. In DNA, the CDR3 is TGTGCCAGCAGGGCCGGGACAGGGGGTTCCTACGAGCAGTTCTTC.

The chain joins TRBV9 to TRBJ1-1, with D perhaps matching TRBD1 (5 bases). The CDR3 covers 15 residues. Trimming cost V 3 bases and J 4 bases, with 16 bases left between them. Germline CDR1 and CDR2: SGDLS and YYNGEE. CDR3 protein: CASSAGQGIGTEAFF. The CDR3 DNA sequence: TGTGCCAGCAGCGCAGGTCAGGGTATAGGCACTGAAGCTTTCTTT.

The chain couples TRBV23-1 to TRBJ2-7, with D possibly being TRBD2 (5 bases). TRBV23-1 is recorded as an ORF, its role being uncertain. The CDR3 extends over 16 amino acids. Trimming pared 5 bases from V and 2 bases from J, leaving 19 bases between. The CDR3 nucleotides are TGCGCCAGCAGTAGCGGCCTCCAGCGGAAGGCCTACGAGCAGTACTTC. Its protein product is CASSSGLQRKAYEQYF.

This clonotype was counted ten times or more. The chain is built from TRBV7-2 and TRBJ1-4, with D perhaps TRBD1 (6 bases). The CDR3 covers 16 residues. V was clipped by 1 base and J by 3 bases, with 12 bases between them. Germline V lookup: CDR1 SGHTA, CDR2 FQGNSA. This CDR3 reads CASSLGGGRANEKLFF. CDR3 sequence (DNA): TGTGCCAGCAGCTTAGGAGGGGGACGGGCTAATGAAAAACTGTTTTTT.

In the case of this clonotype: This is likely an artifact of a read error, given a far larger clone one base away. The gene calls are TRBV13 and TRBJ1-1; D is unclear. The CDR3 has 13 residues. Germline CDR1 PRHDT, CDR2 FYEKMQ (reference sequence). Written as DNA, the CDR3 is TGTGCCGGCAGTTGGGGAGGGAACACTGAAGCTTTCTTT. This translates into CAGSWGGNTEAFF.

The V call is TRBV18, the J call TRBJ1-1; D might be TRBD1 (6 bases). Per the germline V gene, CDR1 is KGHSH and CDR2 is LQKENI. The CDR3 runs 16 residues. The V end was cut by 6 bases, the J end by 4 bases, with 21 bases between. The CDR3 loop is CASSLDSRRRSTEAFF. DNA of the CDR3: TGTGCCAGCTCCCTGGACAGCCGGCGAAGGTCCACTGAAGCTTTCTTT.

The rearrangement links TRBV27 to TRBJ2-7, with 9 bases identical to TRBD2. The germline V gene encodes CDR1 MNHEY and CDR2 SMNVEV (reference sequence). The CDR3 loop spans 14 amino acids. The J segment lost 0 bases and the V segment lost 9 bases, leaving 6 bases of the junction unmatched. This chain's CDR3 is CASLAGAPSYEQYF. In DNA form, the CDR3 reads TGTGCCAGTTTAGCGGGAGCCCCCTCCTACGAGCAGTACTTC.

This chain uses TRBV7-2 with TRBJ1-1; 8 bases fit TRBD1. Germline V lookup: CDR1 SGHTA, CDR2 FQGNSA. Trimming took 5 bases from V and 7 from J; bases not matched to a gene: 6. This CDR3 contains 13 residues. CDR3 DNA: TGTGCCAGCAGCCATACAGGGGGTGGTGAAGCTTTCTTT. This codes for CASSHTGGGEAFF.

With respect to this clonotype: A far more abundant clone sits one base away, making this likely a read error. The chain links TRBV5-4 to TRBJ2-5; 10 bases are shared with TRBD2. The better agreement between TRBJ2-1 and the DNA end casts doubt on the J call. The length of the CDR3 is 14 residues. Per germline, CDR1 SGHNT and CDR2 YYREEE (reference sequence). The chain's CDR3 is CASSPSGSSYEQFF. As DNA, the CDR3 is TGTGCCAGCAGCCCTAGCGGGAGTTCATACGAGCAGTTCTTC.

This clonotype has only a few counts. The chain is built from TRBV7-2 and TRBJ2-5; D might be TRBD2 (5 bases). From germline, CDR1 is SGHTA and CDR2 FQGNSA. The CDR3 consists of 14 residues. V gave up 0 bases and J gave up 5 bases, with 10 bases separating them. The CDR3 sequence is CASSLALGMETQYF. DNA for the CDR3: TGTGCCAGCAGCTTAGCACTAGGGATGGAGACCCAGTACTTC.

This clonotype was seen many times. The chain employs TRBV25-1 and TRBJ2-2, with a weak D call TRBD2 (6 bases). CDR1 is MGHDK, CDR2 SYGVNS, per germline. CDR3 length: 17 amino acids. Trimming removed 5 bases from V and 7 bases from J, with 23 bases in between. The CDR3 loop is CASSPQVRLGSYGELFF. DNA of the CDR3: TGTGCCAGCAGTCCACAGGTGCGACTAGGTTCTTACGGGGAGCTGTTTTTT.

The J gene is TRBJ2-1, the V gene TRBV13; 7 nucleotides align to TRBD2. CDR1 and CDR2 from the germline V gene are PRHDT and FYEKMQ (reference sequence). There are 14 residues in the CDR3. V shed 3 bases and J 7 bases; nucleotides not matched to a gene: 6. CDR3: CASSFLDGGNEQFF. Written as DNA, the CDR3 is TGTGCCAGCAGCTTCTTGGACGGGGGGAATGAGCAGTTCTTC.